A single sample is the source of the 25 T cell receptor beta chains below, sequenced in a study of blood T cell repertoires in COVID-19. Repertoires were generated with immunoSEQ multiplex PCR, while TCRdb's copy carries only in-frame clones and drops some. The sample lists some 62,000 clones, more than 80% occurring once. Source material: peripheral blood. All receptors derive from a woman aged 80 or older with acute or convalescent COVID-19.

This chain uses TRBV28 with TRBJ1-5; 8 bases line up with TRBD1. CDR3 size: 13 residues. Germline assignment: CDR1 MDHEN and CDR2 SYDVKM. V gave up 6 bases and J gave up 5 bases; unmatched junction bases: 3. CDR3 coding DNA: TGTGCCAGCAGAACAGGGGGGGATCAGCCCCAGCATTTT. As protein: CASRTGGDQPQHF.

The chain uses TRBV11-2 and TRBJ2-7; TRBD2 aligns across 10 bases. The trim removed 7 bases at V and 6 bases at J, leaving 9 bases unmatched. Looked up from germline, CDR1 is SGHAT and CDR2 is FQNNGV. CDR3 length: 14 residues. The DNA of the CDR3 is TGTGCCAGCACCCCCACTAGCGGGGTACCCGAGCAGTACTTC. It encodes CASTPTSGVPEQYF.

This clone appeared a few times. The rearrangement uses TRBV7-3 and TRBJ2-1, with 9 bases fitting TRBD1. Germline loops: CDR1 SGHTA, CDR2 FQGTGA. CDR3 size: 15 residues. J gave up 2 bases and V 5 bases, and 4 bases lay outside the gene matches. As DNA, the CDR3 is TGTGCCAGCAGCCCACAGGGGGCGACCTACAATGAGCAGTTCTTC. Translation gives CASSPQGATYNEQFF.

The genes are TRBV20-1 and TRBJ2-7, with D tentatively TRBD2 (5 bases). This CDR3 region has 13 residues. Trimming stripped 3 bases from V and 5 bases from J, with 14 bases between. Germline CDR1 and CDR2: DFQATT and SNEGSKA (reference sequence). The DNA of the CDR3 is TGCAGTGCTAGTCCTGGAGGCCTCAACGAGCAGTACTTC. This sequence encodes CSASPGGLNEQYF.

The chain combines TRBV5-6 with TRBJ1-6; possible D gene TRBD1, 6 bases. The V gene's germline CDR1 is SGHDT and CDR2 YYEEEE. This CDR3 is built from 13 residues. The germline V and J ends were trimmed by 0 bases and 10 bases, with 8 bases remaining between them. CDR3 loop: CASSLDRESPLHF. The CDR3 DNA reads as TGTGCCAGCAGCTTGGACAGGGAATCACCCCTCCACTTT.

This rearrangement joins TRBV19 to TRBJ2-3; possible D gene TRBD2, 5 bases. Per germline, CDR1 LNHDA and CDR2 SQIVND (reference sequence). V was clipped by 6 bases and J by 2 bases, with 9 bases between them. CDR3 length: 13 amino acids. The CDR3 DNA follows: TGTGCCAGTAGCCGGGGAATCACAGATACGCAGTATTTT. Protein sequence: CASSRGITDTQYF.

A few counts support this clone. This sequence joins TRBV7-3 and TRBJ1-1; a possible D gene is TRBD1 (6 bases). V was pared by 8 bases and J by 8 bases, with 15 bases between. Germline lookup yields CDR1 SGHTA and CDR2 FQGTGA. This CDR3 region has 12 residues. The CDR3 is CASAGGGKEAFF. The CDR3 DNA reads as TGTGCCAGCGCCGGTGGGGGCAAGGAAGCTTTCTTT.

The CDR3 sequence: CASRGLNNQNSPLHF. The CDR3 nucleotides are TGTGCCAGCAGGGGGCTCAATAACCAAAATTCACCCCTCCACTTT. The chain employs TRBV11-2 and TRBJ1-6, with D perhaps matching TRBD1 (5 bases). Per the germline V gene, CDR1 is SGHAT and CDR2 is FQNNGV. The CDR3 length is 15 residues. Trimming cost V 6 bases and J 7 bases, with 16 bases left between them. Full variable domain (remainder filled in from reference TRBV11-2 and TRBJ1-6): EAGVAQSPRYKIIEKRQSVAFWCNPISGHATLYWYQQILGQGPKLLIQFQNNGVVDDSQLPKDRFSAERLKGVDSTLKIQPAKLEDSAVYLCASRGLNNQNSPLHFGNGTRLTVT.

The CDR3 region is CASSPSGRAREQYF. CDR3 sequence (DNA): TGTGCCAGCAGTCCCAGCGGGAGGGCCCGCGAGCAGTACTTC. This chain connects TRBV28 to TRBJ2-7; TRBD2 matches at 10 bases. The V and J ends lost 5 bases and 6 bases, in that order; junction bases with no gene match: 7. In germline, CDR1 is MDHEN, CDR2 SYDVKM. The CDR3 length is 14 residues. Complete variable domain (other parts from reference TRBV28 and TRBJ2-7): DVKVTQSSRYLVKRTGEKVFLECVQDMDHENMFWYRQDPGLGLRLIYFSYDVKMKEKGDIPEGYSVSREKKERFSLILESASTNQTSMYLCASSPSGRAREQYFGPGTRLTVT.

CDR3 sequence reads: CASSSPRGRGNEQFF. For the CDR3, the DNA is TGTGCCAGCAGCTCCCCGAGGGGCAGGGGGAATGAGCAGTTCTTC. The chain couples TRBV7-2 to TRBJ2-1; 7 positions match TRBD1. This CDR3 is built from 15 residues. CDR1 is SGHTA and CDR2 is FQGNSA in the germline V gene. The ends lost 4 bases at V and 7 bases at J; junction bases unmatched: 10.

CDR3 protein: CASSLLGHPNTEAFF. The DNA for the CDR3 is TGCGCCAGCAGCTTGTTAGGACACCCGAACACTGAAGCTTTCTTT. J is TRBJ1-1 and V is TRBV5-1, with D possibly matching TRBD1 (5 bases). This CDR3 has 15 amino acids. Germline loops: CDR1 SGHRS, CDR2 YFSETQ. The V and J ends lost 1 base and 1 base respectively, with 11 bases between them.

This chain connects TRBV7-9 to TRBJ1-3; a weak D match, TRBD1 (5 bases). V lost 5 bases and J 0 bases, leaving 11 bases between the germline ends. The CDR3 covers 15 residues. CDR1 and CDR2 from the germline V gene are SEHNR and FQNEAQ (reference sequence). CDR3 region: CASSRDSSSGNTIYF. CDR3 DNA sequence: TGTGCCAGCAGCAGGGACTCCTCCTCTGGAAACACCATATATTTT.

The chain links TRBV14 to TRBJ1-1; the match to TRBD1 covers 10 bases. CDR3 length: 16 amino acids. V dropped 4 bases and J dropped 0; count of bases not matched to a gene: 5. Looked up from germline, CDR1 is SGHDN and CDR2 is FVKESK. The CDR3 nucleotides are TGTGCCAGCAGCCGGGACAGGGGATTCATGAACACTGAAGCTTTCTTT. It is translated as CASSRDRGFMNTEAFF.

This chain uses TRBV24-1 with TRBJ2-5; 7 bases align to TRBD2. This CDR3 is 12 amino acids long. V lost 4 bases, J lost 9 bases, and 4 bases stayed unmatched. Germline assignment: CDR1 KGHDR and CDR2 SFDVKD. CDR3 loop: CATSERGGPQYF. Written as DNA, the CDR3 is TGTGCCACCAGTGAGAGGGGAGGGCCCCAGTACTTC.

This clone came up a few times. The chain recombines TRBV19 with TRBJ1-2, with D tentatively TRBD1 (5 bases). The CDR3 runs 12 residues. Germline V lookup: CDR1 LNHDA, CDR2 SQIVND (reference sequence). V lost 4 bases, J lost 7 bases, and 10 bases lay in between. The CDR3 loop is CASSKTATGYTF. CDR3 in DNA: TGTGCCAGTAGTAAGACAGCTACTGGCTACACCTTC.

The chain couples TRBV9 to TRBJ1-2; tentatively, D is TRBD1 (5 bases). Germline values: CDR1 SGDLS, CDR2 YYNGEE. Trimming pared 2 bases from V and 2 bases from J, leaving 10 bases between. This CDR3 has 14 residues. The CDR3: CASSVGQGNYGYTF. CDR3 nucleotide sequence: TGTGCCAGCAGCGTCGGGCAGGGCAACTATGGCTACACCTTC.

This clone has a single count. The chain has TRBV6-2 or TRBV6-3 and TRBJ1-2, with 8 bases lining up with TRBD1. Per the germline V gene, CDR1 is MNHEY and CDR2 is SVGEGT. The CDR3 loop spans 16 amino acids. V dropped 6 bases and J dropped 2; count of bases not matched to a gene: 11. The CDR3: CASSETGQGVNYGYTF. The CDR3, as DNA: TGTGCCAGCAGCGAGACCGGACAGGGAGTGAACTATGGCTACACCTTC.

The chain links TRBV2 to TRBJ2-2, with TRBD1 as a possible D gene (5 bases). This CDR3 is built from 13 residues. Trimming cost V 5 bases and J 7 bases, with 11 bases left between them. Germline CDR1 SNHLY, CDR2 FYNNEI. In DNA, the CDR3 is TGTGCCAGCAGTCCACTGACAGTCGGGGAGCTGTTTTTT. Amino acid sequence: CASSPLTVGELFF.

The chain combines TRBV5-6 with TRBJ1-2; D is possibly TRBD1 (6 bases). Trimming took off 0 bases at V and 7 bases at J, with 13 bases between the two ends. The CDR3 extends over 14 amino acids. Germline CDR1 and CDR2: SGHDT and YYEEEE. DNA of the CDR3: TGTGCCAGCAGCTTGGCACAGGGTTCCCGTGGCTACACCTTC. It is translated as CASSLAQGSRGYTF.

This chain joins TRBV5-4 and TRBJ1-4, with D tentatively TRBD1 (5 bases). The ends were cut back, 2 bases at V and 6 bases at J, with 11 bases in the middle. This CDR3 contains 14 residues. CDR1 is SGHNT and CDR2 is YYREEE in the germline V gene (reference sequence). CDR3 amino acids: CASSFQGFDEKLFF. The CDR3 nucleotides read TGTGCCAGCAGCTTTCAGGGATTCGATGAAAAACTGTTTTTT.

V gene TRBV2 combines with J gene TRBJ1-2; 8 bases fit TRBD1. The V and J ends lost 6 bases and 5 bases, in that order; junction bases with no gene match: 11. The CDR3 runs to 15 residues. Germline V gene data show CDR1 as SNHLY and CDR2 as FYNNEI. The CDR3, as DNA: TGTGCCAGCAGGGAACGTGAGGACAGGGATTATGGCTACACCTTC. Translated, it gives CASREREDRDYGYTF. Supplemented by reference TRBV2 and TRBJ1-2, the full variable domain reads EPEVTQTPSHQVTQMGQEVILRCVPISNHLYFYWYRQILGQKVEFLVSFYNNEISEKSEIFDDQFSVERPDGSNFTLKIRSTKLEDSAMYFCASREREDRDYGYTFGSGTRLTVV.

CDR3 bases: TGCGCCAGCAGCCTCCGGGAAGATAATGAAAAACTGTTTTTT. Protein sequence: CASSLREDNEKLFF. The rearrangement uses TRBV23-1 and TRBJ1-4; D uncertain. TRBV23-1 is labeled an ORF, and its function is uncertain. V shed 6 bases and J shed 4 bases, with 12 bases lying between them. The CDR3 is 14 amino acids.

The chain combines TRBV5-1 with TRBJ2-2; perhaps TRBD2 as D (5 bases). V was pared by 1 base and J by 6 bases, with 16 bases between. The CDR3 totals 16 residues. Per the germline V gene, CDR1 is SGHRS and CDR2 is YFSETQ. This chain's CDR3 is CASSLLRGVSAGELFF. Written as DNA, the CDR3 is TGCGCCAGCAGCTTGTTACGGGGAGTATCGGCCGGGGAGCTGTTTTTT.

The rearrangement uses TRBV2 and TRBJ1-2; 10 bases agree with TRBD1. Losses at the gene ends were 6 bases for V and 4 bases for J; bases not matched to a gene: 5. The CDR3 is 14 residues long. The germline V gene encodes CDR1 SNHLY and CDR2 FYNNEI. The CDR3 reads CASRVGQGIYGYTF. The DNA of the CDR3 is TGTGCCAGCAGGGTGGGACAGGGGATCTATGGCTACACCTTC.

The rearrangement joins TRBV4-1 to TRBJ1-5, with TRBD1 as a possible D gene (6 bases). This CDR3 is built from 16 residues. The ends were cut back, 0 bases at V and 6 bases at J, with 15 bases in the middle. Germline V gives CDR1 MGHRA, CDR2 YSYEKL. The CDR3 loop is CASSQDRGRESQPQHF. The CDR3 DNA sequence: TGCGCCAGCAGCCAAGACAGGGGCAGGGAGAGTCAGCCCCAGCATTTT.